The 27 T cell receptor beta chains below all came from one sample that was sequenced in a study of blood T cell repertoires in COVID-19. The protocol was immunoSEQ multiplex PCR, while the TCRdb copy is restricted to in-frame clones and leaves out a portion. The sample shows nearly 45,000 clones, about 80% of them seen only once. Sequencing was carried out using peripheral blood. These receptors were obtained from a human donor in a cohort sampled during active COVID-19.

J is TRBJ1-5 and V is TRBV6-6, with D unresolved. V was pared by 5 bases and J by 11 bases, with 19 bases between. This CDR3 spans 14 amino acids. Germline V gives CDR1 MNHNY, CDR2 SVGAGI (reference sequence). The CDR3, as DNA: TGTGCCAGCAGTGGAGGTTGGGAAATCGGAGCCCAGCATTTT. Protein sequence: CASSGGWEIGAQHF.

There are a few counts of this clone. Sequence at one end of the junction differs from germline and may be a read error. The chain joins TRBV5-1 to TRBJ2-3; 9 bases line up with TRBD2. CDR1 SGHRS and CDR2 YFSETQ come from the germline V gene. This CDR3 has 16 residues. The CDR3 is CASSLARGGSTGTQYF. The CDR3 region has the DNA TGCGCCAGCAGCTTGGCGCGGGGGGGCTCCACAGGTACGCAGTATTTT. Drawing the rest from reference TRBV5-1 and TRBJ2-3, the complete variable domain is KAGVTQTPRYLIKTRGQQVTLSCSPISGHRSVSWYQQTPGQGLQFLFEYFSETQRNKGNFPGRFSGRQFSNSRSEMNVSTLELGDSALYLCASSLARGGSTGTQYFGPGTRLTVL.

The chain combines TRBV19 with TRBJ2-2, with TRBD1 matching 7 bases. V was pared by 3 bases and J by 3 bases, with 4 bases of the junction left unmatched. From germline, CDR1 is LNHDA and CDR2 SQIVND (reference sequence). CDR3 length equals 15 residues. The CDR3 here is CASSIVGGHTGELFF. The CDR3 DNA follows: TGTGCCAGTAGTATTGTAGGGGGCCACACCGGGGAGCTGTTTTTT.

In this sample, this clone turned up once. Written as DNA, the CDR3 is TGTGCCAGCAGCCTTAGGACTAGCCTCTCCTACGAGCAGTACGTC. This encodes CASSLRTSLSYEQYV. The chain uses TRBV5-4 and TRBJ2-7; 8 nucleotides agree with TRBD2. The CDR3 has 15 residues. J was trimmed by 0 bases and V by 4 bases; bases with no gene match: 6. In germline, CDR1 is SGHNT, CDR2 YYREEE (reference sequence).

The chain has TRBV30 and TRBJ1-1; D is possibly TRBD1 (5 bases). The V end was cut by 0 bases, the J end by 6 bases, with 14 bases between. The germline gives CDR1 GTSNPN, CDR2 SVGIG (reference sequence). This CDR3 has 14 residues. The CDR3 sequence is CAWSVVTATSEAFF. Written as DNA, the CDR3 is TGTGCCTGGAGTGTTGTGACAGCGACGTCTGAAGCTTTCTTT.

The rearrangement links TRBV19 to TRBJ1-5, with 10 bases fitting TRBD1. This CDR3 is 15 amino acids long. Germline V CDR1 and CDR2: LNHDA, SQIVND (reference sequence). V trimming: 4 bases; J trimming: 6 bases; junction bases outside the gene matches: 6. CDR3 loop: CASSKDRGLTQPQHF. CDR3 nucleotides: TGTGCCAGTAGTAAAGACAGGGGGCTGACTCAGCCCCAGCATTTT.

V gene TRBV2 combines with J gene TRBJ1-5; TRBD1 aligns across 9 bases. J gave up 7 bases and V 6 bases, and 10 bases lay outside the gene matches. The germline V gene encodes CDR1 SNHLY and CDR2 FYNNEI. The CDR3 sequence is 15 residues long. CDR3 nucleotide sequence: TGTGCCAGCAGCACCGGACAGGGGACAGGCCAGCCCCAGCATTTT. Translation gives CASSTGQGTGQPQHF.

V is TRBV9 and J is TRBJ1-2; D not certain. The CDR3 extends over 16 amino acids. The germline gives CDR1 SGDLS, CDR2 YYNGEE. With 0 bases removed from V and 0 bases from J, the gap between germline ends came to 12 bases. The CDR3 protein is CASSVGLQTANYGYTF. For the CDR3, the DNA is TGTGCCAGCAGCGTAGGGCTACAAACAGCTAACTATGGCTACACCTTC.

The chain uses TRBV7-9 and TRBJ1-4; 7 bases are a match to TRBD1. Germline V gene sequence: CDR1 SEHNR, CDR2 FQNEAQ (reference sequence). CDR3 size: 15 residues. The trim removed 1 base at V and 7 bases at J, leaving 6 bases unmatched. The CDR3 bases are TGTGCCAGCAGCTTAGAGGGGGCAAATCGTGAAAAACTGTTTTTT. Translation: CASSLEGANREKLFF.

The rearrangement joins TRBV5-1 to TRBJ2-2; D might be TRBD2 (6 bases). CDR3 size: 15 residues. Trimming pared 5 bases from V and 6 bases from J, leaving 17 bases between. Germline V gene lookup returns CDR1 SGHRS and CDR2 YFSETQ. CDR3 sequence reads: CASRAGTWAAGELFF. The CDR3 bases are TGCGCCAGCAGGGCCGGGACTTGGGCGGCCGGGGAGCTGTTTTTT.

The rearrangement links TRBV11-2 to TRBJ1-6; D is unclear. The CDR3 totals 16 residues. Trimming shortened V by 1 base and J by 3 bases, and 10 bases separated the two germline ends. Germline values: CDR1 SGHAT, CDR2 FQNNGV. DNA of the CDR3: TGTGCCAGCAGCTTAGGCGGGAGCATCTATAATTCACCCCTCCACTTT. Protein sequence: CASSLGGSIYNSPLHF. Together with reference TRBV11-2 and TRBJ1-6, the CDR3 gives the full variable domain: EAGVAQSPRYKIIEKRQSVAFWCNPISGHATLYWYQQILGQGPKLLIQFQNNGVVDDSQLPKDRFSAERLKGVDSTLKIQPAKLEDSAVYLCASSLGGSIYNSPLHFGNGTRLTVT.

The chain joins TRBV10-1 to TRBJ2-5; 13 positions agree with TRBD2. The CDR3 loop spans 15 amino acids. V gave up 3 bases and J gave up 5 bases; unmatched junction bases: 3. Germline-derived CDR1 and CDR2 are WNHNN and SYGVQD (reference sequence). The DNA for the CDR3 is TGCGCCAGCAGTGATAAGACTAGCGGGGGGGAGACCCAGTACTTC. Amino acids: CASSDKTSGGETQYF.

In this sample, this clone turned up a few times. V is TRBV12-3 or TRBV12-4 and J is TRBJ1-1; no clear D. The CDR3 sequence is 11 residues long. The V end was cut by 6 bases, the J end by 4 bases, with 6 bases between. In DNA form, the CDR3 reads TGTGCCAGCAGGGGAGGCACTGAAGCTTTCTTT. This encodes CASRGGTEAFF.

This chain connects TRBV24-1 to TRBJ1-2; D may be TRBD1 (6 bases). CDR1 KGHDR and CDR2 SFDVKD come from the germline V gene. There are 16 residues in the CDR3. Trimming removed 5 bases from V and 3 bases from J, with 18 bases in between. Written as DNA, the CDR3 is TGTGCCACCAGTGGCCCGTCGGGGGGGCGCGACTATGGCTACACCTTC. The encoded protein is CATSGPSGGRDYGYTF.

The chain is built from TRBV19 and TRBJ2-5; 9 positions agree with TRBD1. The J segment lost 4 bases and the V segment lost 6 bases, leaving 6 bases of the junction unmatched. The CDR3 has 14 amino acids. The germline V gene encodes CDR1 LNHDA and CDR2 SQIVND (reference sequence). The CDR3 DNA follows: TGTGCCAGTAGGCCGGGGACAGGGACAGAGACCCAGTACTTC. Protein sequence: CASRPGTGTETQYF.

V usage is TRBV7-9 and J usage is TRBJ2-6, with D possibly TRBD1 on 6 matching bases. The germline CDR1 and CDR2 sequences are SEHNR and FQNEAQ (reference sequence). The V and J ends lost 4 bases and 2 bases respectively, with 15 bases between them. There are 17 residues in the CDR3. CDR3 loop: CASSSIQGRAGANVLTF. CDR3 in DNA: TGTGCCAGCAGCTCCATACAGGGAAGGGCTGGGGCCAACGTCCTGACTTTC.

The chain links TRBV28 to TRBJ2-2, with 9 nucleotides matching TRBD2. The CDR3 is made up of 14 amino acids. Germline V gives CDR1 MDHEN, CDR2 SYDVKM. Trimming cost V 10 bases and J 2 bases; bases outside gene matches: 5. The CDR3 bases are TGTGCCACCCCTAGCGGGGCTAACACCGGGGAGCTGTTTTTT. Protein: CATPSGANTGELFF.

This clone has at least ten counts. The rearrangement uses TRBV5-1 and TRBJ2-1, with TRBD2 identical over 7 bases. The CDR3 is made up of 14 amino acids. In germline, CDR1 is SGHRS, CDR2 YFSETQ. V lost 3 bases to trimming and J lost 5 bases; unmatched junction nucleotides: 5. This CDR3 reads CASSWGTIDNEQFF. The CDR3 DNA sequence: TGCGCCAGCAGCTGGGGGACTATCGACAATGAGCAGTTCTTC.

This chain joins TRBV9 and TRBJ2-3; 8 bases agree with TRBD2. The CDR3 length is 14 residues. Germline trimming cut 0 bases from V and 6 bases from J; bases unmatched to any gene: 3. The germline V gene encodes CDR1 SGDLS and CDR2 YYNGEE. Here the CDR3 DNA reads TGTGCCAGCAGCGTAGCGGGAGGGGGGGATACGCAGTATTTT. Encoded protein: CASSVAGGGDTQYF. The full variable domain, with the rest looked up from reference TRBV9 and TRBJ2-3, is DSGVTQTPKHLITATGQRVTLRCSPRSGDLSVYWYQQSLDQGLQFLIQYYNGEERAKGNILERFSAQQFPDLHSELNLSSLELGDSALYFCASSVAGGGDTQYFGPGTRLTVL.

The CDR3 protein is CASSRDTEYEQYF. The CDR3 nucleotides are TGTGCCAGCAGCAGGGACACCGAGTACGAGCAGTACTTC. V and J are TRBV27 and TRBJ2-7, with D perhaps matching TRBD1 (6 bases). The germline V and J ends were trimmed by 6 bases and 4 bases, with 13 bases remaining between them. CDR3 length equals 13 residues. Germline CDR1 reads MNHEY; CDR2 reads SMNVEV (reference sequence).

This clone appeared once. The chain carries TRBV6-4 and TRBJ2-7, with 11 bases identical to TRBD1. The CDR3 totals 14 residues. J gave up 7 bases and V 6 bases, and 8 bases lay outside the gene matches. Germline CDR1 and CDR2: MRHNA and SNTAGT. The chain's CDR3 is CASSLGQGEREQYV. In DNA, the CDR3 is TGTGCCAGCAGCCTGGGACAGGGGGAACGAGAGCAGTACGTC.

This chain connects TRBV4-2 to TRBJ1-2; D perhaps matches TRBD1 (6 bases). The CDR3 contains 18 residues. V dropped 1 base and J dropped 0 bases, with 18 bases sitting between them. Germline assignment: CDR1 LGHNA and CDR2 YNFKEQ. The CDR3 coding sequence is TGTGCCAGCAGCCAAGTATCCAGGGGCTCCGGAGCTAACTATGGCTACACCTTC. This translates into CASSQVSRGSGANYGYTF.

The V and J genes are TRBV7-9 and TRBJ1-1, with a possible D match to TRBD1 (6 bases). Trimming shortened V by 5 bases and J by 8 bases, and 9 bases separated the two germline ends. Germline V gene lookup returns CDR1 SEHNR and CDR2 FQNEAQ (reference sequence). The CDR3 runs to 11 residues. In DNA, the CDR3 is TGTGCCAGCAGCCGAACAGGGGAAGCTTTCTTT. Translation: CASSRTGEAFF.

The DNA of the CDR3 is TGTGCCAGCAGCTTGGGAGCGGGGGGGCCGGGCACCGGGGAGCTGTTTTTT. Translating it yields CASSLGAGGPGTGELFF. The chain recombines TRBV5-4 with TRBJ2-2; 10 nucleotides align to TRBD2. V was pared by 0 bases and J by 4 bases, with 6 bases of the junction left unmatched. The CDR3 loop spans 17 amino acids. In germline, CDR1 is SGHNT, CDR2 YYREEE (reference sequence).

V is TRBV7-9 and J is TRBJ2-3; D is possibly TRBD2 (5 bases). The CDR3 sequence is 13 residues long. The germline V gene encodes CDR1 SEHNR and CDR2 FQNEAQ (reference sequence). V was trimmed by 7 bases and J by 5 bases, leaving 13 bases between them. The chain's CDR3 is CASTPGSGDTQYF. The CDR3 bases are TGTGCCAGCACACCGGGGTCGGGAGATACGCAGTATTTT.

The chain carries TRBV5-1 and TRBJ1-4; 7 bases are a match to TRBD1. CDR1 and CDR2 (germline): SGHRS, YFSETQ. J was trimmed by 7 bases and V by 0 bases; bases with no gene match: 9. There are 16 residues in the CDR3. The CDR3, as DNA: TGCGCCAGCAGCTTGGACGGGACAGATTTAAGTGAAAAACTGTTTTTT. Residues: CASSLDGTDLSEKLFF.

V gene TRBV5-1 combines with J gene TRBJ2-3, with 10 bases matching TRBD1. The J segment lost 1 base and the V segment lost 3 bases, leaving 2 bases of the junction unmatched. Germline CDR1 SGHRS, CDR2 YFSETQ. This CDR3 is 15 amino acids long. The CDR3 DNA sequence: TGCGCCAGCAGCTCCGGGACAGGGGGCACAGATACGCAGTATTTT. This encodes CASSSGTGGTDTQYF.